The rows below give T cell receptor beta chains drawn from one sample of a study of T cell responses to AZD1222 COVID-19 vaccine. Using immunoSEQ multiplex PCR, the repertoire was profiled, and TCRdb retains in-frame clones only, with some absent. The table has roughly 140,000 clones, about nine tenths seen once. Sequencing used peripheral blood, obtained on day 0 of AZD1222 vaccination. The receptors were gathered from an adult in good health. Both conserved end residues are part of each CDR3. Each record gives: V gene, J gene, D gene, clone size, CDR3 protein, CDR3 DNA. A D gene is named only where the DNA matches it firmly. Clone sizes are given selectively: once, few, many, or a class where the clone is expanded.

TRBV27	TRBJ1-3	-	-	CASSSWGLGNTIYF	TGTGCCAGCAGTTCTTGGGGGCTAGGAAACACCATATATTTT
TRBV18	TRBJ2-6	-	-	CATSPRESGANVLTF	TGTGCCACCTCCCCCAGGGAGTCTGGGGCCAACGTCCTGACTTTC
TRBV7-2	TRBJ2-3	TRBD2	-	CASSSGLAGGNTQYF	TGTGCCAGCAGCTCGGGGCTAGCGGGGGGGAATACGCAGTATTTT
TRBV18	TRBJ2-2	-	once	CASSPGAQNTGELFF	TGTGCCAGCTCACCAGGGGCTCAGAACACCGGGGAGCTGTTTTTT
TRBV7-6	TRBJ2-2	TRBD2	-	CASSPKPAGVVNTGELFF	TGTGCCAGCAGCCCTAAGCCGGCGGGGGTGGTGAACACCGGGGAGCTGTTTTTT
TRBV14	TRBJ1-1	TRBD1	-	CASSTGTGNTEAFF	TGTGCCAGCAGCACCGGGACAGGGAACACTGAAGCTTTCTTT
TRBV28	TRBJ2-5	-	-	CASLSRKETQYF	TGTGCCAGCCTTTCTCGCAAAGAGACCCAGTACTTC
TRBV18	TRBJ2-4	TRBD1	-	CASSPSGTGEYIQYF	TGTGCCAGCTCACCCTCCGGGACAGGGGAATACATTCAGTACTTC
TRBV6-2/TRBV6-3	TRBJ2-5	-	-	CASSSPGASMETQYF	TGTGCCAGCAGTTCCCCTGGCGCTAGCATGGAGACCCAGTACTTC
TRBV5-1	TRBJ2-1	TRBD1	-	CASSLTPGQASYNEQFF	TGCGCCAGCAGCTTAACCCCGGGACAGGCTTCCTACAATGAGCAGTTCTTC
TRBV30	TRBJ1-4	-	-	CAWNRATNEKLFF	TGTGCCTGGAATAGGGCAACTAATGAAAAACTGTTTTTT
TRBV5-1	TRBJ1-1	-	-	CASSLVAEGTEAFF	TGCGCCAGCAGCTTAGTAGCAGAGGGCACTGAAGCTTTCTTT
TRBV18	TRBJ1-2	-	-	CASSPDRLANPYGYTF	TGTGCCAGCTCGCCCGACAGGTTGGCTAACCCCTATGGCTACACCTTC
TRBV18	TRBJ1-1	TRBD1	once	CASSPGTGAEAFF	TGTGCCAGCTCACCAGGGACAGGGGCTGAAGCTTTCTTT
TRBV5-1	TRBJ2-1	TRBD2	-	CATGTSGGAEGNEQFF	TGCGCCACGGGGACTAGCGGGGGGGCCGAAGGGAATGAGCAGTTCTTC
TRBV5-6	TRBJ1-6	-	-	CASSLSGGGNSPLHF	TGTGCCAGCAGCTTGAGTGGCGGAGGTAATTCACCCCTCCACTTT
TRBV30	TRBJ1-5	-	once	CAWSAGLGNQPQHF	TGTGCCTGGAGTGCGGGGTTGGGCAATCAGCCCCAGCATTTT
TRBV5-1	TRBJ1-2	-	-	CASTHGGANYGYTF	TGCGCCAGCACCCACGGAGGGGCTAACTATGGCTACACCTTC
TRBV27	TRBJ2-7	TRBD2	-	CASSLREGGPYEQYF	TGTGCCAGCAGCCTCAGGGAGGGAGGGCCCTACGAGCAGTACTTC
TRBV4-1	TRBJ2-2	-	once	CASSQRGLRGPNTGELFF	TGCGCCAGCAGCCAAAGGGGACTGCGGGGACCCAACACCGGGGAGCTGTTTTTT
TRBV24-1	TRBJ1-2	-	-	CATSGWEGDGYTF	TGTGCCACCAGTGGGTGGGAAGGCGATGGCTACACCTTC
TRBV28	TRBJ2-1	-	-	CASSSGSQVLQFF	TGTGCCAGCAGTTCGGGCTCGCAGGTCCTGCAGTTCTTC
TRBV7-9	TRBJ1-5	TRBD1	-	CASSLASERTGSYQPQHF	TGTGCCAGCAGCTTAGCGTCTGAGAGGACAGGGTCCTATCAGCCCCAGCATTTT
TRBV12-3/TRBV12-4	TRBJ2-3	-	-	CASSPATDTQYF	TGTGCCAGCAGTCCTGCCACAGATACGCAGTATTTT
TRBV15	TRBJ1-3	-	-	CATSRDRGGSGNTIYF	TGTGCCACCAGCAGAGATCGGGGGGGCTCTGGAAACACCATATATTTT